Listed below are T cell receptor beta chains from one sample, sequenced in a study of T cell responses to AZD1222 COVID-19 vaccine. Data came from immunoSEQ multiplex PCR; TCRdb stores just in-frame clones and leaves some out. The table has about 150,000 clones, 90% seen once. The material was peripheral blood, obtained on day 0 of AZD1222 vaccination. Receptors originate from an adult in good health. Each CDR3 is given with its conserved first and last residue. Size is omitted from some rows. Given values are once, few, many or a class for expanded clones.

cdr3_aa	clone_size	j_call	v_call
CASSWDQQGVVTEAFF	few	TRBJ1-1	TRBV28
CASSYLAGGPNEQFF	-	TRBJ2-1	TRBV6-5
CASSPLQGGPEAFF	-	TRBJ1-1	TRBV18
CASSGETGGYGYTF	-	TRBJ1-2	TRBV5-4
CASGQTEAFF	-	TRBJ1-1	TRBV6-5
CASSQGAGGYGNTIYF	-	TRBJ1-3	TRBV3-1/TRBV3-2
CASSGTGSGTDTQYF	-	TRBJ2-3	TRBV7-9
CASSYSAVRTEAFF	-	TRBJ1-1	TRBV6-5
CATNRGNTEAFF	-	TRBJ1-1	TRBV2
CASSLGLDGTEAFF	-	TRBJ1-1	TRBV7-2
CASSQVGRYSTEAFF	-	TRBJ1-1	TRBV4-3
CASSLRGVNEQYF	-	TRBJ2-7	TRBV5-8
CASSECSGRGDQPQHF	-	TRBJ1-5	TRBV10-1
CASSEGGRGNKQFF	few	TRBJ2-1	TRBV10-1
CASSLVGLDPGSYNEQFF	-	TRBJ2-1	TRBV27
CASSRQETQYF	-	TRBJ2-5	TRBV7-8
CASSFTGGGYNEQFF	-	TRBJ2-1	TRBV9
CASRTDDKGQFF	-	TRBJ2-1	TRBV2
CASSYSNSNQPQHF	-	TRBJ1-5	TRBV6-5
CASSLDPPLDELF	-	TRBJ1-1	TRBV7-2
CATSDSGTPPYEQYF	-	TRBJ2-7	TRBV24-1
CASSLGQFFYGYTF	-	TRBJ1-2	TRBV7-8
CASSHKNLQGRGEKLFF	-	TRBJ1-4	TRBV3-1/TRBV3-2
CASSHVIAGARKDTQYF	-	TRBJ2-3	TRBV3-1/TRBV3-2
CASSQDLAGDLNYGYTF	-	TRBJ1-2	TRBV4-1
CASSPTGNTDTQYF	-	TRBJ2-3	TRBV27
CASSQGISGGLNTGELFF	-	TRBJ2-2	TRBV4-3
CASSFPSTEAFF	few	TRBJ1-1	TRBV12-3/TRBV12-4
CASSLDRGDTEAFF	-	TRBJ1-1	TRBV5-1